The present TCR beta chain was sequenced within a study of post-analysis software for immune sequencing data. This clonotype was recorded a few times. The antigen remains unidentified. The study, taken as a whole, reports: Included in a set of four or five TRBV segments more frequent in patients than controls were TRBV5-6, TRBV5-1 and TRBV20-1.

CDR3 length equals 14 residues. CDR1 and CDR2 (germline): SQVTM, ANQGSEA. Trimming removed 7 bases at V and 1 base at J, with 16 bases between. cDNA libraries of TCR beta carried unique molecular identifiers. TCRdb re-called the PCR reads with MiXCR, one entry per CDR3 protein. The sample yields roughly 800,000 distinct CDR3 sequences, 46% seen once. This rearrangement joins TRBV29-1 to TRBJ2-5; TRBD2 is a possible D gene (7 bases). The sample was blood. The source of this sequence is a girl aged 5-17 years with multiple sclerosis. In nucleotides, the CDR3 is TGCAGCGCTGGCCGGGGGGCGCTCCAAGAGACCCAGTACTTC. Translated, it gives CSAGRGALQETQYF.